This record looks at one TCR beta chain sequence and its context. No antigen is known for it. Genes and germline come from the mouse. The data were obtained in a study of tissue T cells after allogeneic stem cell transplantation. Study conclusions and caveats: This small cohort was clinically heterogeneous, and sampling depth was a limitation. Tissue-detected TCR repertoire was only partly captured by blood and spleen T cells. Motif-based clustering found tissue-specific repertoire signatures shared across patients, though few clones were shared. Anatomically similar tissues had similar TCR repertoires within each patient.

This table comes from immunoSEQ multiplex PCR, and its TCRdb copy is limited to in-frame clones, with some not included. The sample lists 20,000 to 25,000 clones, 69% occurring once. Input material: blood. This receptor was taken from a female BALB/c mouse in good health. The mouse line has the MHC haplotype H2-d.

The sequenced part of the CDR3 DNA is TGTGCCAGCAGCCAACCGGGACAGGGAAACACAGAAGTCTTC. This gives the protein CASSQPGQGNTEVF. The whole CDR3 protein is CASSQPGQGNTEVFF. This rearrangement joins TRBV5 to TRBJ1-1; 9 bases align to TRBD1. From the germline J gene comes the end of the CDR3, since the read stops 1 residue before it. J was trimmed by 1 base and V by 2 bases; bases with no gene match: 2. CDR3 length: 15 amino acids. Looked up from germline, CDR1 is LGHNA and CDR2 is YNLKQL (reference sequence).